This T cell receptor beta chain was recorded in a study of T-cell memory formation after mild COVID-19. Constant-segment primers and 5'RACE yielded cDNA libraries for TCR alpha and TCR beta, each carrying sample barcodes and UMIs. TCRdb re-derived calls from the 5' RACE reads in MiXCR, one entry per CDR3 protein. This repertoire shows around 30,000 distinct CDR3 sequences, more than 10% found once; its top ten account for nearly 15%. Ten or more counts support this clonotype. The antigen remains unidentified. The CDR3 runs to 16 residues. Trimming stripped 2 bases from V and 4 bases from J, with 14 bases between. CDR1 LGHDT and CDR2 YNNKEL come from the germline V gene (reference sequence). Findings of the study overall: Detection of some responders pre-infection suggested pre-existing cross-reactive memory T cells participated.

Specimen: PBMCs or a T cell subset sorted from them (not recorded which). The rearrangement links TRBV3-1 to TRBJ2-2; TRBD2 might be the D (5 bases). The sequence was collected from an adult woman who had mild COVID-19 (a few samples of this study predate the infection). Cell type and time point are not known. CDR3 coding DNA: TGTGCCAGCAGCCAAAATCCGGAGGCCGTCACCGGGGAGCTGTTTTTT. Encoded protein: CASSQNPEAVTGELFF.